The 9 T cell receptor beta chains below come from one sample, sequenced in a study of blood T cell repertoires in COVID-19. Here immunoSEQ multiplex PCR was the method, and the copy in TCRdb shows in-frame clones only, minus some. Of about 240,000 clones in the sample, about 87% were seen once. Sequenced material: peripheral blood. These receptor sequences come from a woman in her 70s with active or convalescent COVID-19.

This rearrangement joins TRBV7-2 to TRBJ2-7, with 9 bases fitting TRBD2. The J segment lost 6 bases and the V segment lost 2 bases, leaving 5 bases of the junction unmatched. The CDR3 contains 14 residues. Per the germline V gene, CDR1 is SGHTA and CDR2 is FQGNSA. CDR3 region: CASSLLAGPGEQYF. The CDR3 DNA follows: TGTGCCAGCAGCTTACTAGCGGGGCCCGGCGAGCAGTACTTC.

The chain couples TRBV7-2 to TRBJ2-6; D gene uncertain. Trimming took off 3 bases at V and 2 bases at J, with 5 bases between the two ends. The germline CDR1 and CDR2 sequences are SGHTA and FQGNSA. The CDR3 covers 14 residues. CDR3: CASSFKTGANVLTF. The CDR3 region has the DNA TGTGCCAGCAGCTTCAAAACTGGGGCCAACGTCCTGACTTTC.

This chain links TRBV15 with TRBJ1-3; TRBD1 might be the D (5 bases). Trimming removed 6 bases at V and 7 bases at J, with 16 bases between. Germline values: CDR1 LNHNV, CDR2 YYDKDF (reference sequence). The CDR3 sequence is 14 residues long. CDR3 nucleotides: TGTGCCACCAGTAGGGGAGGGAATGGGAACACCATATATTTT. This encodes CATSRGGNGNTIYF.

The rearrangement uses TRBV27 and TRBJ2-5; maybe TRBD2 (7 bases). Looked up from germline, CDR1 is MNHEY and CDR2 is SMNVEV (reference sequence). The CDR3 consists of 12 residues. V was trimmed by 6 bases and J by 7 bases, leaving 12 bases between them. CDR3 in amino acids: CASRGQRGTQYF. The CDR3 DNA reads as TGTGCCAGCAGAGGACAGCGGGGGACCCAGTACTTC.

A single count supports this clone. The chain carries TRBV7-3 and TRBJ1-1; 7 bases fit TRBD1. The CDR3 loop spans 15 amino acids. The V gene's germline CDR1 is SGHTA and CDR2 FQGTGA. Trimming removed 5 bases from V and 0 bases from J; junction bases left unmatched: 6. The CDR3 here is CASSPLQGMNTEAFF. The CDR3 coding sequence is TGTGCCAGCAGCCCTCTACAGGGGATGAACACTGAAGCTTTCTTT.

The chain recombines TRBV20-1 with TRBJ2-7; 9 nucleotides align to TRBD2. The length of the CDR3 is 14 residues. Germline values: CDR1 DFQATT, CDR2 SNEGSKA (reference sequence). J gave up 3 bases and V 3 bases, and 6 bases lay outside the gene matches. The CDR3 DNA reads TGCAGTGCTAGTGTTCGGCGGGGGGGCTACGAGCAGTACTTC. Encoded protein: CSASVRRGGYEQYF.

The chain is built from TRBV4-2 and TRBJ1-3; 7 bases align to TRBD1. CDR3 length: 17 residues. Germline V lookup: CDR1 LGHNA, CDR2 YNFKEQ. The J segment lost 4 bases and the V segment lost 4 bases, leaving 13 bases of the junction unmatched. CDR3: CASSLQEGQGVGNTIYF. DNA of the CDR3: TGTGCCAGCAGCCTCCAGGAGGGGCAGGGGGTGGGAAACACCATATATTTT.

Here the CDR3 DNA reads TGTGCCAGCAGCGAACCGGGACAGGGGGCAAACGAGCAGTACTTC. Its translation: CASSEPGQGANEQYF. The chain carries TRBV7-2 and TRBJ2-7; 12 bases match TRBD1. Germline V gene sequence: CDR1 SGHTA, CDR2 FQGNSA. The V gene end was trimmed by 5 bases and the J gene end by 5 bases; junction bases not matched to a gene: 7. The CDR3 extends over 15 amino acids.

This chain connects TRBV6-5 to TRBJ1-6; tentative D call: TRBD1 (5 bases). The CDR3 contains 14 residues. V was shortened by 4 bases and J by 6 bases, with 10 bases between the two germline ends. Germline CDR1 MNHEY, CDR2 SVGAGI. CDR3 region: CASSLDSPNSPLHF. In DNA form, the CDR3 reads TGTGCCAGCAGTTTAGACAGTCCTAATTCACCCCTCCACTTT.